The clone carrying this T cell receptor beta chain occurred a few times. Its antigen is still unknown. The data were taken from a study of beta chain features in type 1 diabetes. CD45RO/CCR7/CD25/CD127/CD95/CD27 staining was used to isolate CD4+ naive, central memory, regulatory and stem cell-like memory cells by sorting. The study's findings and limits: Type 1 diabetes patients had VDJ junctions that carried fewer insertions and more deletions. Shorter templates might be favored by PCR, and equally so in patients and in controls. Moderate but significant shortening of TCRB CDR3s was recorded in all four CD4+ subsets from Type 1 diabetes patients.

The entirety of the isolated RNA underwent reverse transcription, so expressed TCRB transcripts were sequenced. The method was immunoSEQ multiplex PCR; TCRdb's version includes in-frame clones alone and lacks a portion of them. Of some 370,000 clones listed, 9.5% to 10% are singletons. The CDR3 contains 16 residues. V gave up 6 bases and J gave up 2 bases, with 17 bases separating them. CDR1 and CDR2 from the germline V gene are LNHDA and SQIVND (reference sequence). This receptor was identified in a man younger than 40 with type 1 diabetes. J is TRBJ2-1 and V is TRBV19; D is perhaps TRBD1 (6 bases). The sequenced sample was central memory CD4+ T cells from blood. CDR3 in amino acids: CASSPQLGQPYNEQFF. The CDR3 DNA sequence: TGTGCCAGTAGCCCCCAACTCGGACAGCCCTACAATGAGCAGTTCTTC.